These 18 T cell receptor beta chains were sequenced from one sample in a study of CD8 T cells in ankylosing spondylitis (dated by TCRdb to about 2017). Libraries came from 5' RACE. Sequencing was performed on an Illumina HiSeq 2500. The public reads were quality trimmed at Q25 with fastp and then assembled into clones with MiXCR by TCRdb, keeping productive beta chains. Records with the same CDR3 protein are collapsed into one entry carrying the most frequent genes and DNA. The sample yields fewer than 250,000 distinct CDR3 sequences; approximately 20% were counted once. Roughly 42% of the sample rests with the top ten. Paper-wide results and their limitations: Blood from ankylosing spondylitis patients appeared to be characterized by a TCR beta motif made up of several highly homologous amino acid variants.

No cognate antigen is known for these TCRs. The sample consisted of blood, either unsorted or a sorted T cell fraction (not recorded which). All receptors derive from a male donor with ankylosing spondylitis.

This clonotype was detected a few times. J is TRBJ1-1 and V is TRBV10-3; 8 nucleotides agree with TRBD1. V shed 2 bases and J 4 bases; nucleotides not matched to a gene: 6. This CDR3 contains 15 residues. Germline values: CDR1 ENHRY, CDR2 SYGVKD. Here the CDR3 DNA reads TGTGCCATCAGTGAGAGCGGACAGGGAAGCACTGAAGCTTTCTTT. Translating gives CAISESGQGSTEAFF.

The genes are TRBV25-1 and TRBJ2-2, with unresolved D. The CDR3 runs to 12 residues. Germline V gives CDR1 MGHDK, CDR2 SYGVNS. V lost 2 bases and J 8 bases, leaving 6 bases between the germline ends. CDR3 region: CASSEIGGELFF. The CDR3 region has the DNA TGTGCCAGCAGTGAAATTGGTGGGGAGCTGTTTTTT. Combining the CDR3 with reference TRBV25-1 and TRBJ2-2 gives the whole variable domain EADIYQTPRYLVIGTGKKITLECSQTMGHDKMYWYQQDPGMELHLIHYSYGVNSTEKGDLSSESTVSRIRTEHFPLTLESARPSHTSQYLCASSEIGGELFFGEGSRLTVL.

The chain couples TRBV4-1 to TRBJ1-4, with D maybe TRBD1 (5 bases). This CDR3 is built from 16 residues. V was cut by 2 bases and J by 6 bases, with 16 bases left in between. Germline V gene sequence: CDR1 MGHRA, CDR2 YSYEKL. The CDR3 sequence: CASSQNAGREDEKLFF. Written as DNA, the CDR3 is TGCGCCAGCAGCCAAAATGCGGGCAGGGAGGATGAAAAACTGTTTTTT.

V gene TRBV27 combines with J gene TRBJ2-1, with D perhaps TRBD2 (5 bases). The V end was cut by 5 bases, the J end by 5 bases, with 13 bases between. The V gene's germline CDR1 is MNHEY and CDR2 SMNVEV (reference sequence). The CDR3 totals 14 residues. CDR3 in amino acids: CASSQPGLNNEQFF. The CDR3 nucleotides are TGTGCCAGCAGTCAACCGGGGTTAAACAATGAGCAGTTCTTC.

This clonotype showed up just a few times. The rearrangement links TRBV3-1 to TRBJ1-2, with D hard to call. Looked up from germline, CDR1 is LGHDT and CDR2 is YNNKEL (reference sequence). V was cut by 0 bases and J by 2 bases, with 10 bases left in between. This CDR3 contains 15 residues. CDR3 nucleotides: TGTGCCAGCAGCCAAGAAAGAGGAACCAACTATGGCTACACCTTC. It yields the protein CASSQERGTNYGYTF.

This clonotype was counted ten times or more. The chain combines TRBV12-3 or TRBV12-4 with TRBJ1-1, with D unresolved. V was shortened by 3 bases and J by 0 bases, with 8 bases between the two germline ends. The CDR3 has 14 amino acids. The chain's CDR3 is CASSLGNMNTEAFF. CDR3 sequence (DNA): TGTGCCAGCAGTTTGGGGAACATGAACACTGAAGCTTTCTTT.

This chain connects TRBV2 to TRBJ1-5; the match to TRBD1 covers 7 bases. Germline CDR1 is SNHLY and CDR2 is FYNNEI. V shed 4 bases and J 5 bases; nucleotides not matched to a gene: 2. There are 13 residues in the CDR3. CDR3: CASSGGQDQPQHF. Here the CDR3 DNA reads TGTGCCAGCAGTGGTGGACAGGATCAGCCCCAGCATTTT.

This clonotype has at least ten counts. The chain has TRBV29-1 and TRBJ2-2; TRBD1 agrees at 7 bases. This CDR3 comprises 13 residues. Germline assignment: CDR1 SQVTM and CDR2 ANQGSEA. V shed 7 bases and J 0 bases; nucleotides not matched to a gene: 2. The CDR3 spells CSGTGANTGELFF. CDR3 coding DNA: TGCAGCGGGACAGGCGCGAACACCGGGGAGCTGTTTTTT.

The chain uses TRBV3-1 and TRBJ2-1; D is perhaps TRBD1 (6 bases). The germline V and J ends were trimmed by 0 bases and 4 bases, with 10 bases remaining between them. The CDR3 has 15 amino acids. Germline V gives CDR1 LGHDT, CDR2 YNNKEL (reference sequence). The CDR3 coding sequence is TGTGCCAGCAGCCAAGATGGACAGCCTTACAATGAGCAGTTCTTC. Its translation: CASSQDGQPYNEQFF.

The CDR3 DNA is TGCGCCAGCAGCCAAGACGCATCGCAGGGGGCTTGGGAGACCCAGTACTTC. Residues: CASSQDASQGAWETQYF. J is TRBJ2-5 and V is TRBV4-3, with 8 bases that match TRBD1. The CDR3 runs to 17 residues. With V trimmed by 0 bases and J by 5 bases, 11 bases remained unmatched. Germline lookup yields CDR1 LGHNA and CDR2 YSLEER.

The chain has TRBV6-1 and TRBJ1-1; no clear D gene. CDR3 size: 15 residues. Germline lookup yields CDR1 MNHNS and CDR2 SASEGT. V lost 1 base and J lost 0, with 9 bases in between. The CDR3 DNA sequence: TGTGCCAGCAGTGAAGTTGAGAGAATGAACACTGAAGCTTTCTTT. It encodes CASSEVERMNTEAFF.

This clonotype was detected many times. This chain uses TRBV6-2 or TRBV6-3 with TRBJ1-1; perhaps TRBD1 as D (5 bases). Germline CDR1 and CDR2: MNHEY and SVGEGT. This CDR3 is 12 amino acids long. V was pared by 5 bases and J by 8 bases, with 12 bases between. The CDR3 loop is CASSDPQVEAFF. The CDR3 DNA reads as TGTGCCAGCAGTGACCCACAGGTAGAAGCTTTCTTT.

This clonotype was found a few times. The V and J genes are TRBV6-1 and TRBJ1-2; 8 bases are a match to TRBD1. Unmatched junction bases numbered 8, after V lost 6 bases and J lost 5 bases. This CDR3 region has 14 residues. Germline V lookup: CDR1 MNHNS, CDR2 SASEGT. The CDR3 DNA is TGTGCCAGCAGAAACCGGGACAGGTGGTATGGCTACACCTTC. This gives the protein CASRNRDRWYGYTF.

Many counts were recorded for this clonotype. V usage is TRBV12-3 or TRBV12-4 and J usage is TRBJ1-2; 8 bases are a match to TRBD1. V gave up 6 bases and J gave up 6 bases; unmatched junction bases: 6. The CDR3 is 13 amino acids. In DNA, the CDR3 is TGTGCCAGCAGCCCCCGGGGACAGGATGGCTACACCTTC. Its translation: CASSPRGQDGYTF.

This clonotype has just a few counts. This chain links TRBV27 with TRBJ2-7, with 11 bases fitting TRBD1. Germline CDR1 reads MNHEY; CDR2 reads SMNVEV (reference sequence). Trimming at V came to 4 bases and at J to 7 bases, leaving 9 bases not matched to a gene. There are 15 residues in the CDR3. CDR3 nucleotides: TGTGCCAGCAGTTCCGGACAGGGGGCTTCGGGGGAGCAGTACTTC. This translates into CASSSGQGASGEQYF.

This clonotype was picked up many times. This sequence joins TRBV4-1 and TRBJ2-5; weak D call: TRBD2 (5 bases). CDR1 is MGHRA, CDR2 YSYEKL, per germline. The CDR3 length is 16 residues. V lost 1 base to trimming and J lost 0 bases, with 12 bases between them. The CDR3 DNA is TGCGCCAGCAGCCAAGCATCGGGGTCGTACCAAGAGACCCAGTACTTC. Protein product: CASSQASGSYQETQYF.

Here the CDR3 reads CASGGPNEQFF. CDR3 DNA sequence: TGTGCCAGCGGGGGACCCAATGAGCAGTTCTTC. The chain has TRBV5-6 and TRBJ2-1; tentatively, D is TRBD1 or TRBD2 (5 bases each). This CDR3 contains 11 residues. The germline V and J ends were trimmed by 7 bases and 6 bases, with 8 bases remaining between them. Germline CDR1 reads SGHDT; CDR2 reads YYEEEE.

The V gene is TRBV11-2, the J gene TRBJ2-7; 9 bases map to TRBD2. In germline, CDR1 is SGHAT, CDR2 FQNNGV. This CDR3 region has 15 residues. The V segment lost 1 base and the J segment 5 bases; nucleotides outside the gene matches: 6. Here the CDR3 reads CASSLVGGRADEQYF. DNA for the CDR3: TGTGCCAGCAGCTTAGTGGGCGGGAGGGCCGACGAGCAGTACTTC.